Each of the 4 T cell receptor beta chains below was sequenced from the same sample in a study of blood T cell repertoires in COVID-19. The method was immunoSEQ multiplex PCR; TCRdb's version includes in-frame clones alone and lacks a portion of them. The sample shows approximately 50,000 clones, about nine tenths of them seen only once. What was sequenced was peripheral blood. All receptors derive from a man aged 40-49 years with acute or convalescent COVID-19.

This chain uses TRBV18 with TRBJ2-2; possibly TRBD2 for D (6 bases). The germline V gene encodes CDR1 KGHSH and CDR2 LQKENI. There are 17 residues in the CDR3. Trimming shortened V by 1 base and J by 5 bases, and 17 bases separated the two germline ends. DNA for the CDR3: TGTGCCAGCTCACCACTAACCCCCGGTGGGGGGACCGGGGAGCTGTTTTTT. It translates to CASSPLTPGGGTGELFF.

The CDR3 loop is CASSFRTNSPLHF. The CDR3 region has the DNA TGTGCCAGCAGTTTCAGGACAAATTCACCCCTCCACTTT. This chain uses TRBV12-3 or TRBV12-4 with TRBJ1-6, with a weak D call TRBD1 (5 bases). The CDR3 spans 13 residues. V lost 3 bases to trimming and J lost 7 bases, with 7 bases between them.

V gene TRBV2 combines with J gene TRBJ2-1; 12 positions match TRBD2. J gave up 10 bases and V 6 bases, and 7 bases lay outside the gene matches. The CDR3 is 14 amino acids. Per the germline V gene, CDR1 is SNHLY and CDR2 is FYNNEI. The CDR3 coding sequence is TGTGCCAGCAGCTCTAGCGGGAGGGCCTGGGAGCAGTTCTTC. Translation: CASSSSGRAWEQFF.

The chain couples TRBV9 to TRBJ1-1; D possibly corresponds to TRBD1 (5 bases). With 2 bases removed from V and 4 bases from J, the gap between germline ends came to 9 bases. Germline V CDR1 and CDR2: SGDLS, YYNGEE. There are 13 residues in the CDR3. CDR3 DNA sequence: TGTGCCAGCAGCGTGCACCAGGGCACTGAAGCTTTCTTT. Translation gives CASSVHQGTEAFF.